A single sample gave rise to the 29 T cell receptor beta chains below, sequenced in a study of cytomegalovirus exposure and HLA in healthy donors. In the PCR, 60 Vbeta and 13 Jbeta primers were used. The assay was immunoSEQ multiplex PCR, and TCRdb's table has in-frame clones only and misses some. The sample shows about 210,000 clones, around 83% of them seen only once. Sequencing was performed on PBMCs. Receptors originate from a woman aged 45 to 65 in good health and CMV-seropositive.

J is TRBJ1-2 and V is TRBV4-1; TRBD1 might be the D (6 bases). Trimming took 0 bases from V and 3 from J, leaving 11 bases between them. Germline V gives CDR1 MGHRA, CDR2 YSYEKL. This CDR3 is built from 15 residues. CDR3 sequence reads: CASSQDSQGHYGYTF. CDR3 DNA sequence: TGCGCCAGCAGCCAAGATAGCCAGGGGCACTATGGCTACACCTTC.

This clone has just one count. The chain employs TRBV4-2 and TRBJ2-1; 8 nucleotides line up with TRBD2. There are 15 residues in the CDR3. V was clipped by 1 base and J by 6 bases; unmatched bases: 5. Germline V gives CDR1 LGHNA, CDR2 YNFKEQ. CDR3 region: CASSQGAGAVNEQFF. The CDR3 nucleotides are TGTGCCAGCAGCCAAGGAGCGGGGGCCGTCAATGAGCAGTTCTTC.

This clone has a handful of counts. In nucleotides, the CDR3 is TGCGCCAGCAGCCGGGACAGGGGAGATGATGAAAAACTGTTTTTT. Translating it yields CASSRDRGDDEKLFF. This chain uses TRBV5-1 with TRBJ1-4; 10 bases line up with TRBD1. CDR3 length equals 15 residues. The germline V gene encodes CDR1 SGHRS and CDR2 YFSETQ. V shed 4 bases and J 6 bases; nucleotides not matched to a gene: 6.

The CDR3 DNA reads TGTGCCAGCAGCGTAGACGGCGGGGGTAACACCGGGGAGCTGTTTTTT. Encoded protein: CASSVDGGGNTGELFF. The chain employs TRBV9 and TRBJ2-2, with 7 bases that match TRBD2. This CDR3 comprises 16 residues. CDR1 is SGDLS, CDR2 YYNGEE, per germline. Trimming at V came to 0 bases and at J to 2 bases, leaving 4 bases not matched to a gene.

This chain connects TRBV27 to TRBJ2-7; D remains ambiguous. The J call may be mistaken, given a closer DNA end match to TRBJ2-5. This CDR3 is 15 amino acids long. Germline CDR1 is MNHEY and CDR2 is SMNVEV (reference sequence). As DNA, the CDR3 is TGTGCCAGCAGTCCCTCCGTAGCCTACCAAGAGACCCAGTACTTC. This encodes CASSPSVAYQETQYF.

The chain links TRBV5-1 to TRBJ2-3; 7 nucleotides match TRBD2. Germline CDR1 is SGHRS and CDR2 is YFSETQ. V shed 1 base, J shed 3 bases, and the junction held 20 bases outside the gene matches. CDR3 length equals 20 residues. The CDR3 DNA sequence: TGCGCCAGCAGCTTGACCCCTGGCGGGCCAGCAGCGGGGTTGACAGATACGCAGTATTTT. Translating it yields CASSLTPGGPAAGLTDTQYF.

V gene TRBV28 combines with J gene TRBJ1-3, with TRBD1 as a possible D gene (5 bases). This CDR3 is 15 amino acids long. The germline V gene encodes CDR1 MDHEN and CDR2 SYDVKM. V was shortened by 8 bases and J by 0 bases, with 14 bases between the two germline ends. CDR3 DNA sequence: TGTGCCAGCTGGACACAGGTTTCCTCTGGAAACACCATATATTTT. It codes for CASWTQVSSGNTIYF.

The CDR3 here is CASRPSSGEQFF. The DNA for the CDR3 is TGTGCCAGCAGACCTTCTAGCGGAGAGCAGTTCTTC. The chain is built from TRBV28 and TRBJ2-1; 7 bases agree with TRBD2. The germline V gene encodes CDR1 MDHEN and CDR2 SYDVKM. CDR3 length equals 12 residues. V was clipped by 6 bases and J by 10 bases; unmatched bases: 6.

This chain joins TRBV28 and TRBJ2-2, with TRBD1 as a possible D gene (6 bases). V was shortened by 5 bases and J by 3 bases, with 7 bases between the two germline ends. Germline loops: CDR1 MDHEN, CDR2 SYDVKM. There are 13 residues in the CDR3. This CDR3 reads CASSRQDTGELFF. As DNA, the CDR3 is TGTGCCAGCAGTAGACAGGACACCGGGGAGCTGTTTTTT.

At least ten counts were recorded for this clone. V usage is TRBV5-5 and J usage is TRBJ1-4; D is uncertain. The germline V gene encodes CDR1 SGHKS and CDR2 YYEKEE (reference sequence). The CDR3 is 14 amino acids. The V end was cut by 1 base, the J end by 7 bases, with 11 bases between. The CDR3 loop is CASSLLLTAEKLFF. CDR3 nucleotide sequence: TGTGCCAGCAGCTTGCTGCTTACAGCTGAAAAACTGTTTTTT.

This clone was observed a few times. The rearrangement uses TRBV2 and TRBJ1-5; no clear D gene. The germline V gene has CDR1 SNHLY and CDR2 FYNNEI. Trimming removed 1 base at V and 7 bases at J, with 11 bases between. The CDR3 covers 14 residues. The CDR3 reads CASSEGSWAQPQHF. DNA for the CDR3: TGTGCCAGCAGTGAAGGCAGTTGGGCGCAGCCCCAGCATTTT.

The V and J genes are TRBV5-1 and TRBJ1-4; 7 nucleotides line up with TRBD1. Germline V CDR1 and CDR2: SGHRS, YFSETQ. This CDR3 is built from 14 residues. V was pared by 4 bases and J by 5 bases, with 5 bases of the junction left unmatched. Written as DNA, the CDR3 is TGCGCCAGCAGCAAGGAGGGGGCGAATGAAAAACTGTTTTTT. Its protein is CASSKEGANEKLFF. Full variable domain (missing parts from reference TRBV5-1 and TRBJ1-4): KAGVTQTPRYLIKTRGQQVTLSCSPISGHRSVSWYQQTPGQGLQFLFEYFSETQRNKGNFPGRFSGRQFSNSRSEMNVSTLELGDSALYLCASSKEGANEKLFFGSGTQLSVL.

CDR3 amino acids: CASSLTAGATDEQFF. CDR3 DNA: TGCGCCAGCAGCTTGACGGCGGGGGCTACAGATGAGCAGTTCTTC. The J gene is TRBJ2-1, the V gene TRBV5-1; possible D gene TRBD2, 7 bases. CDR1 and CDR2 (germline): SGHRS, YFSETQ. The CDR3 spans 15 residues. The V end was cut by 1 base, the J end by 8 bases, with 16 bases between.

The chain is built from TRBV5-1 and TRBJ1-1; 9 bases are a match to TRBD1. V lost 4 bases to trimming and J lost 1 base; unmatched junction nucleotides: 2. Germline V lookup: CDR1 SGHRS, CDR2 YFSETQ. There are 14 residues in the CDR3. The CDR3 loop reads CASSEGQGNTEAFF. CDR3 nucleotide sequence: TGCGCCAGCAGCGAGGGACAGGGGAACACTGAAGCTTTCTTT.

The rearrangement links TRBV11-2 to TRBJ2-1; 8 bases align to TRBD2. Germline CDR1 SGHAT, CDR2 FQNNGV. With 6 bases clipped from V and 6 bases from J, the junction kept 10 bases outside the gene matches. The CDR3 loop spans 15 amino acids. In nucleotides, the CDR3 is TGTGCCAGCAGTTCCCGGGGGGGGGCCCTCAATGAGCAGTTCTTC. Translated, it gives CASSSRGGALNEQFF.

J is TRBJ1-2 and V is TRBV4-1; 10 positions agree with TRBD1. The length of the CDR3 is 13 residues. Germline values: CDR1 MGHRA, CDR2 YSYEKL. V lost 4 bases, J lost 8 bases, and 4 bases stayed unmatched. The CDR3 protein is CASSLGTGDGYTF. CDR3 DNA: TGCGCCAGCAGCCTTGGGACAGGGGACGGCTACACCTTC.

The rearrangement links TRBV19 to TRBJ1-2; perhaps TRBD1 as D (5 bases). Germline CDR1 LNHDA, CDR2 SQIVND (reference sequence). V was clipped by 6 bases and J by 8 bases, with 16 bases between them. The CDR3 is 13 residues long. This CDR3 is CASSPGGGLGYTF. As DNA, the CDR3 is TGTGCCAGTAGCCCGGGGGGGGGATTGGGCTACACCTTC.

This chain joins TRBV5-1 and TRBJ1-2; TRBD1 agrees at 8 bases. This CDR3 region has 14 residues. Germline lookup yields CDR1 SGHRS and CDR2 YFSETQ. Trimming cost V 0 bases and J 4 bases; bases outside gene matches: 2. This CDR3 is CASSLGGTGYGYTF. In DNA, the CDR3 is TGCGCCAGCAGCTTGGGCGGGACAGGCTATGGCTACACCTTC.

V usage is TRBV7-9 and J usage is TRBJ2-5, with a tentative D call TRBD2 (6 bases). Germline CDR1 SEHNR, CDR2 FQNEAQ (reference sequence). There are 13 residues in the CDR3. Trimming took off 4 bases at V and 7 bases at J, with 13 bases between the two ends. DNA of the CDR3: TGTGCCAGCAGCTCGGACTATAAAGGGACCCAGTACTTC. It specifies CASSSDYKGTQYF.

The chain combines TRBV7-2 with TRBJ2-1; TRBD1 agrees at 8 bases. With 6 bases clipped from V and 7 bases from J, the junction kept 14 bases outside the gene matches. The CDR3 covers 16 residues. CDR1 SGHTA and CDR2 FQGNSA come from the germline V gene. CDR3 residues: CASSKRVGQGSNEQFF. The DNA of the CDR3 is TGTGCCAGCAGTAAAAGGGTTGGACAGGGTAGTAATGAGCAGTTCTTC.

V is TRBV18 and J is TRBJ2-5; 7 bases map to TRBD1. Germline CDR1 and CDR2: KGHSH and LQKENI. The length of the CDR3 is 14 residues. V gave up 3 bases and J gave up 0 bases; unmatched junction bases: 1. CDR3: CASSPGQNQETQYF. The CDR3 region has the DNA TGTGCCAGCTCACCGGGACAGAACCAAGAGACCCAGTACTTC.

This clone was detected once. The chain has TRBV15 and TRBJ1-3, with TRBD1 identical over 9 bases. The junction had 3 bases not matched to a gene; V was cut back by 3 bases and J by 0 bases. CDR3 length equals 16 residues. Germline V lookup: CDR1 LNHNV, CDR2 YYDKDF (reference sequence). This chain's CDR3 is CATSRETGGSGNTIYF. Written as DNA, the CDR3 is TGTGCCACCAGCAGGGAGACAGGGGGCTCTGGAAACACCATATATTTT.

The chain uses TRBV5-1 and TRBJ2-3, with 7 bases matching TRBD1. V was pared by 0 bases and J by 5 bases, with 3 bases of the junction left unmatched. The germline gives CDR1 SGHRS, CDR2 YFSETQ. The CDR3 sequence is 14 residues long. In nucleotides, the CDR3 is TGCGCCAGCAGCTTGGAGGGACAGTTAGATACGCAGTATTTT. This codes for CASSLEGQLDTQYF.

This chain connects TRBV4-1 to TRBJ2-1, with TRBD2 matching 10 bases. In germline, CDR1 is MGHRA, CDR2 YSYEKL. The V and J ends lost 4 bases and 4 bases, in that order; junction bases with no gene match: 7. The CDR3 runs to 16 residues. The CDR3 spells CASSPLISGGYNEQFF. The DNA of the CDR3 is TGCGCCAGCAGCCCGCTCATTAGCGGGGGGTACAATGAGCAGTTCTTC.

The CDR3 protein is CASTHRTNPEQYF. The CDR3 DNA reads as TGTGCCAGCACCCACCGGACTAATCCCGAGCAGTACTTC. The V gene is TRBV6-5, the J gene TRBJ2-7; possible D gene TRBD2, 6 bases. CDR3 size: 13 residues. The V end was cut by 7 bases, the J end by 6 bases, with 16 bases between. The germline CDR1 and CDR2 sequences are MNHEY and SVGAGI.

This clone showed up just a few times. V and J are TRBV19 and TRBJ1-4; D not resolved. The CDR3 is 12 residues long. Trimming took 6 bases from V and 8 from J, leaving 10 bases between them. CDR1 is LNHDA and CDR2 is SQIVND in the germline V gene (reference sequence). The CDR3, as DNA: TGTGCCAGTAGATCGCAGGAAGAAAAACTGTTTTTT. This translates into CASRSQEEKLFF.

The chain recombines TRBV2 with TRBJ2-3, with TRBD1 matching over 8 bases. CDR1 is SNHLY and CDR2 is FYNNEI in the germline V gene. V was clipped by 6 bases and J by 3 bases; unmatched bases: 5. The CDR3 length is 14 residues. The CDR3 coding sequence is TGTGCCAGCAGGACAGGGGAGGTAACAGATACGCAGTATTTT. Translated: CASRTGEVTDTQYF. The whole variable domain, filled in from reference TRBV2 and TRBJ2-3, reads EPEVTQTPSHQVTQMGQEVILRCVPISNHLYFYWYRQILGQKVEFLVSFYNNEISEKSEIFDDQFSVERPDGSNFTLKIRSTKLEDSAMYFCASRTGEVTDTQYFGPGTRLTVL.

V and J are TRBV6-5 and TRBJ1-2; D not resolved. In germline, CDR1 is MNHEY, CDR2 SVGAGI. The V end lost 5 bases, the J end lost 5 bases, and 12 bases lay between the germline ends. This CDR3 spans 13 amino acids. CDR3 DNA: TGTGCCAGCAGTCTCCCCAGCGGTTATGGCTACACCTTC. Its protein product is CASSLPSGYGYTF.

The V gene is TRBV9, the J gene TRBJ2-7; 12 bases map to TRBD2. CDR3 size: 15 residues. CDR1 and CDR2 from the germline V gene are SGDLS and YYNGEE. J gave up 8 bases and V 0 bases, and 6 bases lay outside the gene matches. CDR3 nucleotide sequence: TGTGCCAGCAGCGTAGATGCGACTAGCGGGGGCAAGCAGTACTTC. Translation gives CASSVDATSGGKQYF. The entire variable domain, with the rest obtained from reference TRBV9 and TRBJ2-7, is as follows: DSGVTQTPKHLITATGQRVTLRCSPRSGDLSVYWYQQSLDQGLQFLIQYYNGEERAKGNILERFSAQQFPDLHSELNLSSLELGDSALYFCASSVDATSGGKQYFGPGTRLTVT.